Sequencing of this TCR beta chain was carried out in a study of T cells after yellow fever vaccination. Broader study findings: The secondary response was weaker but peaked faster, day 5 versus 15. Of the clonotypes, a small share occurred in both CD4 and CD8 compartments.

This clonotype was seen repeatedly, ten times or more. TCRdb analysed the 5' RACE reads with MiXCR anew, one entry per CDR3 protein. The sample contains 20,000 to 30,000 distinct CDR3 sequences, 4.5% to 5.5% of which appear only once. This TCR was sampled from a man aged 25-45 years who received the YFV17D yellow fever vaccine. Sequenced material: PBMCs, either bulk or a sorted T-cell subset (CD4+, CD8+, memory, or dextramer-sorted; not recorded which), taken 15 days after the yellow fever booster vaccination.

The DNA for the CDR3 is TGTGCCAGCAGTTTTAGTTCTCTCGAGCAGTACTTC. Its translation is CASSFSSLEQYF. The chain employs TRBV12-3 or TRBV12-4 and TRBJ2-7; D gene uncertain. CDR3 length: 12 amino acids. V was cut by 3 bases and J by 6 bases, with 9 bases left in between.